The T cell receptor (beta chain) described here comes from a study of T cell repertoires in cytomegalovirus infection. Findings of the study overall: Individuals carrying CMV plus the relevant HLA were identified by cumulative frequency of public TCR beta families.

Germline V gene lookup returns CDR1 MDHEN and CDR2 SYDVKM. This CDR3 has 14 residues. V was pared by 6 bases and J by 1 base, with 12 bases between. On this clonotype: The antigen is unknown.

MiXCR was run by TCRdb on the reads, yielding one entry per CDR3 protein. Altogether around 450,000 distinct CDR3 sequences are present, approximately 31% being singletons, with the ten largest covering approximately 13%. The sequenced sample was PBMCs. This receptor was identified in a human donor in good health (CMV status not recorded). Some clones in this sample may be carry-over from other donors' samples. V gene TRBV28 combines with J gene TRBJ1-1, with D hard to call. In nucleotides, the CDR3 is TGTGCCAGCAGCCAGACCCTCCAGAACACTGAAGCTTTCTTT. This codes for CASSQTLQNTEAFF.